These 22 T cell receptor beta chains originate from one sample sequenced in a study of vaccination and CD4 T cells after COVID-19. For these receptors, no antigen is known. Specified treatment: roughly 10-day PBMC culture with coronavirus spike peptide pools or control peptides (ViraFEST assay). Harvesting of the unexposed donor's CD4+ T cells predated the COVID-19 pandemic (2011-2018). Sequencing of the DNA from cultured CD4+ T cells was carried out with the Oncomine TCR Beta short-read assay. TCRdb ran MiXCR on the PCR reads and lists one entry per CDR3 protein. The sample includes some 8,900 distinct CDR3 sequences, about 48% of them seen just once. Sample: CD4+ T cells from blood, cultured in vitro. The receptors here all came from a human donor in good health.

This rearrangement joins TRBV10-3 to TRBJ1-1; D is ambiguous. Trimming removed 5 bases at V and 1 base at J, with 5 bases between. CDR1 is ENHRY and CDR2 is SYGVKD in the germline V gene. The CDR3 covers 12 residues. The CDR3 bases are TGTGCCATCAGTCGCGAGAACACTGAAGCTTTCTTT. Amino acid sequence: CAISRENTEAFF.

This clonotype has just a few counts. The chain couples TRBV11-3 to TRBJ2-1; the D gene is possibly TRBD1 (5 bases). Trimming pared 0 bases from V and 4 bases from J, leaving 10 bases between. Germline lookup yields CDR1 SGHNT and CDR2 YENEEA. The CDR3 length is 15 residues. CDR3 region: CASSLDSKGYNEQFF. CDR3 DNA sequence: TGTGCCAGCAGCTTAGACAGCAAGGGGTACAATGAGCAGTTCTTC.

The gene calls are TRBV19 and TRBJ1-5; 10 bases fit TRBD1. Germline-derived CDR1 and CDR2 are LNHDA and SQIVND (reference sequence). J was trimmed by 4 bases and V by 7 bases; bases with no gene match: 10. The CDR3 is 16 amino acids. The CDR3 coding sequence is TGTGCCAGTACCCGGGACAGGGGCGTCGGGAATCAGCCCCAGCATTTT. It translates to CASTRDRGVGNQPQHF.

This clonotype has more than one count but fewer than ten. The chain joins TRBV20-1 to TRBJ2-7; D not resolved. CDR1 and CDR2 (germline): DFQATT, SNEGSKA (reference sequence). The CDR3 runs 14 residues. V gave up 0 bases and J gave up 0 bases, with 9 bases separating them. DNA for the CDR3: TGCAGTGCTAGAGATGATTCAGCCTCCTACGAGCAGTACTTC. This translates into CSARDDSASYEQYF.

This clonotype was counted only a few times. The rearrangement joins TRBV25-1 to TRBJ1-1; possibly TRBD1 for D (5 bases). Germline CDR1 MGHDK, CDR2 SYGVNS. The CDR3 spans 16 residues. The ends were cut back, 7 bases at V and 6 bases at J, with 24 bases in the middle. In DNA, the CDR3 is TGTGCCAGCATTCCCATCGGAGGGGACCGGGGCGCTGAAGCTTTCTTT. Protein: CASIPIGGDRGAEAFF.

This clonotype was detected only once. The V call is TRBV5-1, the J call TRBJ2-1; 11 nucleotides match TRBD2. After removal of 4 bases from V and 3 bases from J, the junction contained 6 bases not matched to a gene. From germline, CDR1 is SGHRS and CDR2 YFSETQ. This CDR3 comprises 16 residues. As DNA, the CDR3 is TGCGCCAGCAGCCTACTAGCGGGAGACTTCTACAATGAGCAGTTCTTC. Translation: CASSLLAGDFYNEQFF.

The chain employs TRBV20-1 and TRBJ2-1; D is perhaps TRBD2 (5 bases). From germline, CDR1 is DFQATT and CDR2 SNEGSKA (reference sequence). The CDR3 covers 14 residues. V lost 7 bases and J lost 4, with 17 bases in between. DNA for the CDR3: TGCAGTGGTTCAAGGCCGAGGGATTACAATGAGCAGTTCTTC. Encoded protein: CSGSRPRDYNEQFF.

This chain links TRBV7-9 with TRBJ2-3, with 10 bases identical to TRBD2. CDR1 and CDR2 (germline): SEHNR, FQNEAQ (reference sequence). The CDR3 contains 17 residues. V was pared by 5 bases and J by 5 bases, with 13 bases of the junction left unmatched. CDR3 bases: TGTGCCAGCAGCCAAGAGGGCCTAGCGGGAGTTGGAGATACGCAGTATTTT. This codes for CASSQEGLAGVGDTQYF.

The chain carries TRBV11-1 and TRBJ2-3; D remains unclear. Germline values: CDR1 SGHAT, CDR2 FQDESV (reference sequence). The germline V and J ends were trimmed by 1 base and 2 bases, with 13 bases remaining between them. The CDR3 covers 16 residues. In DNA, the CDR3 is TGTGCCAGCAGCTTAGGGTCGGCCTCCCCCACAGATACGCAGTATTTT. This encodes CASSLGSASPTDTQYF.

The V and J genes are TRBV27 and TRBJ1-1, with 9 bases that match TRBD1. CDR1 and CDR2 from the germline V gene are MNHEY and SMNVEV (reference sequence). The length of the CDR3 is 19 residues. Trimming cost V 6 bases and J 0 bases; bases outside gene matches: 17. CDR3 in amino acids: CASSTSRDRVWGMNTEAFF. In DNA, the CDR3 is TGTGCCAGCAGCACATCCCGGGACAGGGTTTGGGGGATGAACACTGAAGCTTTCTTT.

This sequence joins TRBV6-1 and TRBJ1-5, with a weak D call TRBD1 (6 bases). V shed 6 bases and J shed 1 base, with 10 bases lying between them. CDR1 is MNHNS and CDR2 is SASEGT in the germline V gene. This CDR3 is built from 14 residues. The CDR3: CASSPGQSNQPQHF. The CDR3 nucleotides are TGTGCCAGCAGCCCCGGACAGAGCAATCAGCCCCAGCATTTT.

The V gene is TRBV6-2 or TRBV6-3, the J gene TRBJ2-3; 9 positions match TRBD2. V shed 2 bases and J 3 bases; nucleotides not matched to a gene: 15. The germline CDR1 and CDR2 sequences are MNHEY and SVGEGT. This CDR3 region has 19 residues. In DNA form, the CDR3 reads TGTGCCAGCAGTTACAGCCTTCTTCGGCGGGGGGGCAGTACAGATACGCAGTATTTT. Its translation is CASSYSLLRRGGSTDTQYF.

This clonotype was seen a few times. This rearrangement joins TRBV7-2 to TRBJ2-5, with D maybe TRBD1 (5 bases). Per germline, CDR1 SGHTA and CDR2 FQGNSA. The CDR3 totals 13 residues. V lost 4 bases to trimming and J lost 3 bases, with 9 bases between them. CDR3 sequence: CASSSDREETQYF. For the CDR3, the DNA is TGTGCCAGCAGCTCAGACAGAGAAGAGACCCAGTACTTC. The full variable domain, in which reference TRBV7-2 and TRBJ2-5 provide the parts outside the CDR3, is GAGVSQSPSNKVTEKGKDVELRCDPISGHTALYWYRQSLGQGLEFLIYFQGNSAPDKSGLPSDRFSAERTGGSVSTLTIQRTQQEDSAVYLCASSSDREETQYFGPGTRLLVL.

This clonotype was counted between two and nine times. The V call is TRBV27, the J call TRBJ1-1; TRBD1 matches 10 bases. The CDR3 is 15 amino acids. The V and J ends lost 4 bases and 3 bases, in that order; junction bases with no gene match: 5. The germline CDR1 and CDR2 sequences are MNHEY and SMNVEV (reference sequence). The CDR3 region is CASSSLGTGDTEAFF. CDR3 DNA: TGTGCCAGCAGTTCCCTCGGGACAGGGGACACTGAAGCTTTCTTT.

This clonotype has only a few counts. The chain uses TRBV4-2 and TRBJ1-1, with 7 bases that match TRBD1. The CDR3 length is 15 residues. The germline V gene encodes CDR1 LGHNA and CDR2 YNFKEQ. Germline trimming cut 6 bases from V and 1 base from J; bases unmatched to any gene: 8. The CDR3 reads CASRLSRGGNTEAFF. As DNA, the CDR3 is TGTGCCAGCAGGCTTTCCAGGGGGGGGAACACTGAAGCTTTCTTT.

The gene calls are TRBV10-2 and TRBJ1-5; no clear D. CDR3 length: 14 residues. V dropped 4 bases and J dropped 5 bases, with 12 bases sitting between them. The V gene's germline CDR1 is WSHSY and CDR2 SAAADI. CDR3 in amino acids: CASSGSGNHQPQHF. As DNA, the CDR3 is TGCGCCAGCAGTGGATCCGGCAACCATCAGCCCCAGCATTTT.

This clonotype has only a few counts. The CDR3 bases are TGTGCCAGCAGTGAAGCGCCAAAAGTAGGGACCGGTCGCAATCAGCCCCAGCATTTT. It is translated as CASSEAPKVGTGRNQPQHF. This chain joins TRBV6-1 and TRBJ1-5, with TRBD1 as a possible D gene (5 bases). The germline V and J ends were trimmed by 0 bases and 2 bases, with 20 bases remaining between them. The length of the CDR3 is 19 residues. Germline V lookup: CDR1 MNHNS, CDR2 SASEGT.

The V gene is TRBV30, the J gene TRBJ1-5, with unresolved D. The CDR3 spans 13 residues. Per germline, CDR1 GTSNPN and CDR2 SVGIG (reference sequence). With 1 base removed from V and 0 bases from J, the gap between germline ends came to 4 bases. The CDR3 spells CAWSAHSNQPQHF. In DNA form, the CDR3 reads TGTGCCTGGAGTGCCCATAGCAATCAGCCCCAGCATTTT.

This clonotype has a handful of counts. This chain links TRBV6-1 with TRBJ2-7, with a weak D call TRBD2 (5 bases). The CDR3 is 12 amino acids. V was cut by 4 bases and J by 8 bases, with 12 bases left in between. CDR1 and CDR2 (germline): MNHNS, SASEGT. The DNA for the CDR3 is TGTGCCAGCAGTGCTCTCGGGGTCAAGCAGTACTTC. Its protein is CASSALGVKQYF.

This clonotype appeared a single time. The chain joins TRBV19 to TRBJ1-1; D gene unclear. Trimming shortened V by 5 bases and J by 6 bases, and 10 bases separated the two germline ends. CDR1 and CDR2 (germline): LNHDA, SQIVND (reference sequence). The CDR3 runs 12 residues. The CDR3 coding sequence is TGTGCCAGTAGTTGGGGTGGCCCTGAAGCTTTCTTT. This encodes CASSWGGPEAFF.

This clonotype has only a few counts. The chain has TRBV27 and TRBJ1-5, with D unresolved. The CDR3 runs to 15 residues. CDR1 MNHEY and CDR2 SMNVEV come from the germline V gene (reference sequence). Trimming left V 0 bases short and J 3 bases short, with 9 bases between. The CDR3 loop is CASSLSREANQPQHF. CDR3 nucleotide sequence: TGTGCCAGCAGTTTATCCCGGGAGGCCAATCAGCCCCAGCATTTT.

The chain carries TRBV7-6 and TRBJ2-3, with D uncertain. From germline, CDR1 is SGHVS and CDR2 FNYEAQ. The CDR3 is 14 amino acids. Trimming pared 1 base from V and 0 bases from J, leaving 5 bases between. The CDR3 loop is CASSLDSSTDTQYF. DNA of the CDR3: TGTGCCAGCAGCTTAGATTCCAGCACAGATACGCAGTATTTT. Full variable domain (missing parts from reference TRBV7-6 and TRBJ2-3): GAGVSQSPRYKVTKRGQDVALRCDPISGHVSLYWYRQALGQGPEFLTYFNYEAQQDKSGLPNDRFSAERPEGSISTLTIQRTEQRDSAMYRCASSLDSSTDTQYFGPGTRLTVL.